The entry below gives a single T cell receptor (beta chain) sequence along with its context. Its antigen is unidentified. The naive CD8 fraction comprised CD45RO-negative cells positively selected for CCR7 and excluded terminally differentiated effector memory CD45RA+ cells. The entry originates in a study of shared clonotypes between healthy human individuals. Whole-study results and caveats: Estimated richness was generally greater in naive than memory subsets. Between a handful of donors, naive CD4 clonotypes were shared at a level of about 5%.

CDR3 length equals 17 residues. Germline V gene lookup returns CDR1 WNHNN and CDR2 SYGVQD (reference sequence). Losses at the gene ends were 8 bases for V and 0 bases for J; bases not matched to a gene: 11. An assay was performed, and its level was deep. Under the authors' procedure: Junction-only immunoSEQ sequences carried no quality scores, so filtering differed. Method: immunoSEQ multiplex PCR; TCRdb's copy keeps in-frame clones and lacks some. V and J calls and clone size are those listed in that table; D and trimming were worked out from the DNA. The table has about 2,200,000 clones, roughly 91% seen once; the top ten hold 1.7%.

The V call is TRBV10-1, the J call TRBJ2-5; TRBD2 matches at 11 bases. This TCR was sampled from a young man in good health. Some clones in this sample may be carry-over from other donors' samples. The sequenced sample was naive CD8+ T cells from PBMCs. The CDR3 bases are TGCGCCAGCGGTCCCGGTCCGGGACTAGCGGACCAAGAGACCCAGTACTTC. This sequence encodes CASGPGPGLADQETQYF.